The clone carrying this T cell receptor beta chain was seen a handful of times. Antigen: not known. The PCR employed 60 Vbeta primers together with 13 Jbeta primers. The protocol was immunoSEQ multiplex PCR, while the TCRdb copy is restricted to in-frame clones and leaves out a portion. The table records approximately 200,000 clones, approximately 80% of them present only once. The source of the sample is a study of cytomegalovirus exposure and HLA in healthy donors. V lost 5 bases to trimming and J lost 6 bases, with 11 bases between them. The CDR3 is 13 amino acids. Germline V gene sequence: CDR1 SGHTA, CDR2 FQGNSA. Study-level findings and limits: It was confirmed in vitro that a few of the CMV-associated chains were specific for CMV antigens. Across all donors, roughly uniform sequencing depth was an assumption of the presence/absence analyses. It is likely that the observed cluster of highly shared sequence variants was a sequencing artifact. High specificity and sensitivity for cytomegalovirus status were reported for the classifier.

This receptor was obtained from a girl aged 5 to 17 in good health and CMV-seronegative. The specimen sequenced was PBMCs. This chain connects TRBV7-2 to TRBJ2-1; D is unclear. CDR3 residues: CASSGVTGNEQFF. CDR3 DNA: TGTGCCAGCAGCGGAGTCACCGGCAATGAGCAGTTCTTC.